The clone carrying this T cell receptor (beta chain) appeared a single time. Its antigen is not known. An end of the junction differs from the germline gene, which may be a read error. The sample originates from a study of Graves' ophthalmopathy and Graves' hyperthyroidism. Looking at the study overall: The term stable hyperthyroidism indicated an absence of ophthalmopathy within 18 months of follow-up. Notes on the study in general: The model's ophthalmopathy progression predictions had less than 71% sensitivity and just under 75% specificity. Most expanded thyroid clonotypes above 0.001 frequency also appeared in blood.

RNA served as the template for amplifying TCR beta CDR3 regions. HTBI primers were employed in first-round RT-PCR, then a second-round multiplex PCR followed. MiXCR, applied by TCRdb to the multiplex PCR reads, yields one record per CDR3 protein. Here the sample spans about 1.1 million distinct CDR3 sequences, less than 45% being singletons. Each hyperthyroidism patient was newly diagnosed, with under 2 months' duration, and aged 18 to 65. Input material: peripheral blood or thyroid tissue (not recorded which). This TCR was recovered from an adult man with Graves' hyperthyroidism.

DNA for the CDR3: TGTGCCATCAGTGGACACGAGGGGCGTACTGAAGCTTTC. It encodes CAISGHEGRTEAF. This chain uses TRBV10-3 with TRBJ2-6; D may match TRBD1 or TRBD2 (5 bases each). The CDR3 loop spans 13 amino acids. In germline, CDR1 is ENHRY, CDR2 SYGVKD.